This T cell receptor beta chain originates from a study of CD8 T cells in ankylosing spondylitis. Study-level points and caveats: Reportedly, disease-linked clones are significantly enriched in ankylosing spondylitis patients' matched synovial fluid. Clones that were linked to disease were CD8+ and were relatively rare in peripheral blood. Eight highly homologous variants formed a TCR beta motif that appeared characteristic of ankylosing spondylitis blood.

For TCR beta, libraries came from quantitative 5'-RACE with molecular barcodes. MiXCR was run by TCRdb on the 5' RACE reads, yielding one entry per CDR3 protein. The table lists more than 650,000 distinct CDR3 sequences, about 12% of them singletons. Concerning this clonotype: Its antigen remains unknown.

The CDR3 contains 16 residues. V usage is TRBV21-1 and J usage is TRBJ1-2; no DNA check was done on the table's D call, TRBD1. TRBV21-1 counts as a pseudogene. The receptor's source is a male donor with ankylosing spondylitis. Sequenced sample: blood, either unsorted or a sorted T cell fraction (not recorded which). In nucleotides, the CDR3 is TGTGCCAGCAGCAATCCCGGGACAGCGACTAACTATGGCTACACCTTC. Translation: CASSNPGTATNYGYTF.